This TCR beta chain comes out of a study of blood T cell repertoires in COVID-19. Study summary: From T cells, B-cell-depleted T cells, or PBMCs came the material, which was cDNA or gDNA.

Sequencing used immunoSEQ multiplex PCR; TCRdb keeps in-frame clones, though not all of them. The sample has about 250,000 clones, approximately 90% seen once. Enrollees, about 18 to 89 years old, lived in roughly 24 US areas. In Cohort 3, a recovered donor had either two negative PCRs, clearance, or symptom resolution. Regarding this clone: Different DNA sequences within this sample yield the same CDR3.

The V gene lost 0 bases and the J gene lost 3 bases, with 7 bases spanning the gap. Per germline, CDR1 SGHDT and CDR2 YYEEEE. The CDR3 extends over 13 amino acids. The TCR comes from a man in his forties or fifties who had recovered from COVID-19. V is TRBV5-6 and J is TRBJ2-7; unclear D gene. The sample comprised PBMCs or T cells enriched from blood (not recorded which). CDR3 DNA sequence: TGTGCCAGCAGCTTGGGTAGCAGCTACGAGCAGTACTTC. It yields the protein CASSLGSSYEQYF.